The 24 T cell receptor beta chains below were found in one sample sequenced in a study of blood T cell repertoires in COVID-19. Using immunoSEQ multiplex PCR, the repertoire was profiled, and TCRdb retains in-frame clones only, with some absent. Altogether about 74,000 clones are present, roughly 86% being singletons, with the ten largest covering 36%. The sequencing sample was made of peripheral blood. These TCRs come from a man between 65 and 80 years old with acute or convalescent COVID-19.

V usage is TRBV4-3 and J usage is TRBJ2-5; D perhaps matches TRBD2 (6 bases). Trimming removed 2 bases at V and 4 bases at J, with 11 bases between. The CDR3 contains 14 residues. Germline CDR1 LGHNA, CDR2 YSLEER. In DNA, the CDR3 is TGCGCCAGCAGCCAAAGTGGGCGGGGAGAGACCCAGTACTTC. The encoded protein is CASSQSGRGETQYF.

The chain joins TRBV18 to TRBJ2-3; no reliable D call. Germline V gene lookup returns CDR1 KGHSH and CDR2 LQKENI. Trimming removed 3 bases from V and 2 bases from J, with 9 bases in between. This CDR3 comprises 14 residues. CDR3 amino acids: CASSPLGTTDTQYF. CDR3 in DNA: TGTGCCAGCTCACCGCTAGGAACCACAGATACGCAGTATTTT.

The rearrangement joins TRBV19 to TRBJ1-4; 8 bases are a match to TRBD1. The CDR3 covers 16 residues. The V and J ends lost 3 bases and 7 bases, in that order; junction bases with no gene match: 10. The germline V gene has CDR1 LNHDA and CDR2 SQIVND (reference sequence). The CDR3 DNA reads as TGTGCCAGTAGTATCGGCCGCAGGGGGCCTATTGAAAAACTGTTTTTT. It encodes CASSIGRRGPIEKLFF.

The rearrangement uses TRBV5-1 and TRBJ1-1; TRBD1 aligns across 8 bases. Germline V gene lookup returns CDR1 SGHRS and CDR2 YFSETQ. The CDR3 extends over 14 amino acids. Unmatched junction bases numbered 6, after V lost 4 bases and J lost 4 bases. CDR3 in DNA: TGCGCCAGCAGCAACGGACAGGGATTCACTGAAGCTTTCTTT. Residues: CASSNGQGFTEAFF.

The chain links TRBV5-1 to TRBJ1-1; D is ambiguous. The CDR3 extends over 14 amino acids. Germline V gives CDR1 SGHRS, CDR2 YFSETQ. Trimming shortened V by 2 bases and J by 0 bases, and 8 bases separated the two germline ends. The CDR3 bases are TGCGCCAGCAGCTTCAGCGGGGTGAACACTGAAGCTTTCTTT. It yields the protein CASSFSGVNTEAFF.

This clone was detected a few times. V and J are TRBV18 and TRBJ1-1; D gene ambiguous. V gave up 3 bases and J gave up 0 bases, with 5 bases separating them. In germline, CDR1 is KGHSH, CDR2 LQKENI. The CDR3 sequence is 13 residues long. CDR3 DNA sequence: TGTGCCAGCTCACCTACACTGAACACTGAAGCTTTCTTT. This codes for CASSPTLNTEAFF.

The J gene is TRBJ1-1, the V gene TRBV7-8; D not resolved. Trimming removed 1 base from V and 1 base from J, with 4 bases in between. The CDR3 loop spans 13 amino acids. Germline V gene sequence: CDR1 SGHVS, CDR2 FQNEAQ. The CDR3 nucleotides are TGTGCCAGCAGCTTAGTACAGAACACTGAAGCTTTCTTT. This codes for CASSLVQNTEAFF.

This clone was picked up a small number of times. V is TRBV19 and J is TRBJ2-3, with 7 bases fitting TRBD1. In germline, CDR1 is LNHDA, CDR2 SQIVND (reference sequence). V gave up 6 bases and J gave up 2 bases; unmatched junction bases: 8. CDR3 length: 15 residues. The CDR3 coding sequence is TGTGCCAGTAGGAATACAGGGGATTACACAGATACGCAGTATTTT. It yields the protein CASRNTGDYTDTQYF.

The genes are TRBV6-2 or TRBV6-3 and TRBJ1-2; 11 bases match TRBD1. CDR1 and CDR2 from the germline V gene are MNHEY and SVGEGT. The V segment lost 5 bases and the J segment 8 bases; nucleotides outside the gene matches: 7. CDR3 size: 14 residues. The CDR3 DNA reads TGTGCCAGCAGTCTGGACAGGGGGCGCGGAGGCTACACCTTC. It specifies CASSLDRGRGGYTF.

The V call is TRBV5-1, the J call TRBJ1-1; D call uncertain. Trimming stripped 0 bases from V and 0 bases from J, with 12 bases between. Germline-derived CDR1 and CDR2 are SGHRS and YFSETQ. CDR3 size: 16 residues. DNA for the CDR3: TGCGCCAGCAGCTTGGCCGTCGCAGTCATGAACACTGAAGCTTTCTTT. This codes for CASSLAVAVMNTEAFF. The full variable domain, completed using reference TRBV5-1 and TRBJ1-1, is KAGVTQTPRYLIKTRGQQVTLSCSPISGHRSVSWYQQTPGQGLQFLFEYFSETQRNKGNFPGRFSGRQFSNSRSEMNVSTLELGDSALYLCASSLAVAVMNTEAFFGQGTRLTVV.

This clone was counted only a few times. V gene TRBV2 combines with J gene TRBJ2-7; the D gene is possibly TRBD1 (6 bases). Germline V gene lookup returns CDR1 SNHLY and CDR2 FYNNEI. Trimming took 7 bases from V and 4 from J, leaving 14 bases between them. The CDR3 is 13 residues long. The CDR3 bases are TGTGCCAGCATGCAGCAGGGGCGGTACGAGCAGTACTTC. Protein: CASMQQGRYEQYF.

This clone was counted a few times. This chain connects TRBV7-9 to TRBJ2-4; 8 nucleotides match TRBD2. CDR1 and CDR2 from the germline V gene are SEHNR and FQNEAQ (reference sequence). Unmatched junction bases numbered 15, after V lost 5 bases and J lost 9 bases. The CDR3 length is 16 residues. CDR3: CASSPPGLGHAGIQYF. The CDR3 nucleotides are TGTGCCAGCAGCCCGCCGGGACTAGGACATGCTGGCATTCAGTACTTC.

V usage is TRBV7-8 and J usage is TRBJ2-6, with 8 bases lining up with TRBD1. Germline V gene lookup returns CDR1 SGHVS and CDR2 FQNEAQ. The CDR3 is made up of 17 amino acids. With V trimmed by 5 bases and J by 7 bases, 13 bases remained unmatched. The CDR3 sequence: CASSPETTGVGANVLTF. In nucleotides, the CDR3 is TGTGCCAGCAGCCCCGAAACGACAGGGGTTGGTGCCAACGTCCTGACTTTC.

V and J are TRBV28 and TRBJ1-1; a weak D match, TRBD1 (6 bases). From germline, CDR1 is MDHEN and CDR2 SYDVKM. CDR3 length: 11 residues. V was trimmed by 6 bases and J by 6 bases, leaving 8 bases between them. The CDR3 reads CASSRGPEAFF. In nucleotides, the CDR3 is TGTGCCAGCAGCAGGGGTCCTGAAGCTTTCTTT. The variable domain in full, with the rest retrieved from reference TRBV28 and TRBJ1-1, is DVKVTQSSRYLVKRTGEKVFLECVQDMDHENMFWYRQDPGLGLRLIYFSYDVKMKEKGDIPEGYSVSREKKERFSLILESASTNQTSMYLCASSRGPEAFFGQGTRLTVV.

The chain links TRBV29-1 to TRBJ1-1; a weak D match, TRBD1 (6 bases). V lost 7 bases, J lost 4 bases, and 19 bases lay in between. The CDR3 sequence is 14 residues long. Germline-derived CDR1 and CDR2 are SQVTM and ANQGSEA. The CDR3 region has the DNA TGCAGCGCGAAAGAGGGGGGAGGGGGCACTGAAGCTTTCTTT. It yields the protein CSAKEGGGGTEAFF.

This clone is a singleton in its sample. The CDR3 sequence is CASSTTGGNQPQHF. The CDR3 DNA reads as TGTGCCAGCTCAACAACAGGGGGCAATCAGCCCCAGCATTTT. The chain is built from TRBV18 and TRBJ1-5; 7 positions agree with TRBD1. The germline V gene has CDR1 KGHSH and CDR2 LQKENI. The CDR3 loop spans 14 amino acids. V shed 5 bases, J shed 2 bases, and the junction held 3 bases outside the gene matches.

The rearrangement joins TRBV12-3 or TRBV12-4 to TRBJ1-5; D gene ambiguous. V was pared by 6 bases and J by 11 bases, with 14 bases between. This CDR3 is built from 12 residues. The CDR3 sequence is CASSRGPTAQHF. In nucleotides, the CDR3 is TGTGCCAGCAGCCGTGGGCCAACGGCCCAGCATTTT.

The rearrangement uses TRBV3-1 (or the pseudogene TRBV3-2) and TRBJ2-7, with 8 nucleotides matching TRBD2. The CDR3 runs 16 residues. Per the germline V gene, CDR1 is LGHDT and CDR2 is YNNKEL (reference sequence). V dropped 0 bases and J dropped 2; count of bases not matched to a gene: 6. The CDR3 reads CASSQDFSGATYEQYF. CDR3 nucleotides: TGTGCCAGCAGCCAAGATTTTAGCGGGGCCACCTACGAGCAGTACTTC.

This clone is a singleton in its sample. The genes are TRBV4-3 and TRBJ1-1; possibly TRBD1 for D (6 bases). V was pared by 3 bases and J by 8 bases, with 19 bases between. The CDR3 has 15 amino acids. Germline V gene lookup returns CDR1 LGHNA and CDR2 YSLEER. The CDR3 region has the DNA TGCGCCAGCAGCCAGTACTTACAGGTGGGGGCCGAAGCTTTCTTT. This codes for CASSQYLQVGAEAFF.

The V call is TRBV7-3, the J call TRBJ2-2, with D unresolved. Looked up from germline, CDR1 is SGHTA and CDR2 is FQGTGA. The CDR3 runs 13 residues. V was cut by 6 bases and J by 3 bases, with 8 bases left in between. DNA of the CDR3: TGTGCCAGCAGACCCGACTACACCGGGGAGCTGTTTTTT. Residues: CASRPDYTGELFF.

This clone has a single count. The rearrangement uses TRBV5-1 and TRBJ1-4, with TRBD1 as a possible D gene (5 bases). Trimming removed 0 bases at V and 11 bases at J, with 11 bases between. CDR1 SGHRS and CDR2 YFSETQ come from the germline V gene. The CDR3 runs to 13 residues. The CDR3 region is CASSLGGEGKLFF. The CDR3 nucleotides read TGCGCCAGCAGCTTGGGCGGGGAGGGGAAACTGTTTTTT.

The chain recombines TRBV19 with TRBJ2-3; TRBD2 aligns across 13 bases. With V trimmed by 7 bases and J by 5 bases, 6 bases remained unmatched. Germline V CDR1 and CDR2: LNHDA, SQIVND (reference sequence). The CDR3 is 15 residues long. CDR3 loop: CASTPGLAGRDTQYF. In nucleotides, the CDR3 is TGTGCCAGTACCCCGGGACTAGCGGGAAGAGATACGCAGTATTTT.

The rearrangement joins TRBV28 to TRBJ1-5; D remains unclear. V lost 6 bases, J lost 0 bases, and 9 bases lay in between. CDR3 length equals 14 residues. Germline CDR1 is MDHEN and CDR2 is SYDVKM. As DNA, the CDR3 is TGTGCCAGCAGCAAGAGGTATAGCAATCAGCCCCAGCATTTT. As protein: CASSKRYSNQPQHF.

This chain joins TRBV28 and TRBJ2-7; 9 bases match TRBD1. V trimming: 7 bases; J trimming: 5 bases; junction bases outside the gene matches: 9. The CDR3 is 14 amino acids. CDR1 MDHEN and CDR2 SYDVKM come from the germline V gene. CDR3 in amino acids: CASKLTGGYDEQYF. In nucleotides, the CDR3 is TGTGCCAGCAAACTGACAGGGGGTTATGACGAGCAGTACTTC.